This TCR beta chain was sequenced in a study of long-term antiretroviral therapy in people with HIV (dated by TCRdb to the early 2020s). Regarding the study in general: The earliest samples were collected roughly a decade before the 2015 WHO recommendation for immediate ART, at a time when ART was usually postponed until CD4 counts fell. From fewer than 35 adults with confirmed HIV infection, the cohort provided approximately 210 cryopreserved PBMC samples, gathered serially across a mean of roughly 6 years (range 1-12). A retrospective serial study tested whether changes in peripheral blood TRB repertoire composition and diversity were associated with ART initiation and durable HIV suppression. No cross-contamination during QIAcube processing was shown when test extractions of a monoclonal T-cell line were performed alongside 30 to 40 polyclonal samples. Of the roughly 32 participants with HIV, fewer than twelve were female. What the authors observed across the whole study: The samples were dated from about 2003 to 2018, and the ART regimens that were used may be less effective than current ART regimens. Owing to limited PBMC availability, only the TCR beta chain was sequenced, without alpha chain pairing. No data were available on ART adherence, viral resistance or therapy changes, limiting inferences about post-ART repertoire changes. ART initiation was associated with a significant increase in TRB diversity, but diversity stayed significantly below transplant donor controls even after long-term ART. Expanded TRB clones identified before ART initiation dominated the repertoire at all time points, although this dominance fluctuated and declined in many PLHIV after ART. Narrower CDR3 length ranges were observed in HIV repertoires than in controls, and an antigen-experienced repertoire with only a slight naive shift after ART was suggested by the network structure. Because pre-ART samples had limited cell numbers, profiling was done on unsorted PBMC rather than on sorted CD4+ and CD8+ T cells.

Participants were included only if at least one PBMC sample before ART initiation and at least two post-ART samples were available. Treatment was received in the United States of America by all participants with HIV. Before DNA extraction, cryopreserved samples of about 1-11 million PBMC were thawed and then washed. At the time of the earliest PBMC sample, participants with HIV were aged between about 23 and 54 years. Per participant, PBMC samples came from 1-4 timepoints prior to ART initiation and 2-8 timepoints following ART initiation, for a median of 7 samples. Serial HIV viral load, CD4+ T-cell count, ART history and demographic data were obtained for every participant. Genomic DNA was extracted from unsorted PBMC with a Qiagen kit on a QIAcube, with processing performed in batches of 12 samples. Sequencing of the TRB variable region was done with the immunoSEQ hsTCRB v3.0 assay at survey level resolution. The targeted TRB sequencing depth was roughly 35,000-50,000 T-cell genomes per sample. An Illumina MiSeq with a v3 150-cycle kit was used to sequence the pooled TRB libraries. The authors processed their data as follows. Repertoire analysis was run in R within a reproducible Nextflow workflow that covered QC, data transformation and analysis. LymphoSeq2, an R package for exploring AIRR-Seq data, was used to implement custom analyses. After excluding a few samples that yielded fewer than 5000 total TRB sequences, 150 to 200 HIV repertoires remained for analysis. Among the 200 or so HIV repertoires that were kept, roughly 58 were collected before ART initiation and 120 to 140 were collected after ART initiation. Repertoires were downsampled to 5000 TRB nucleotide sequences, and summary statistics were averaged over 100 downsampling iterations. Only TRB sequences with CDR3 regions of at least seven amino acids were retained for analysis. Diversity was assessed using a clonality score derived from Shannon entropy and using the Gini coefficient. In the repertoire networks, any two of the top 5000 CDR3 amino acid sequences were linked whenever the two sequences differed by an edit distance of one. For TRB CDR3 amino acid sequences, GLIPH2 was used to predict antigen specificity groups and MHC restriction. To flag known CMV, EBV, HIV or tissue antigen associations, CDR3 amino acid sequences were matched against VDJdb and McPAS-TCR. Pre-ART, post-ART and control groups were compared with Wilcoxon signed-rank tests and Holm-Bonferroni correction. This immuneACCESS table, as held by TCRdb, lists in-frame sequences with V and J called but not all clones. Of the missing ones, under half trace to an unresolved V gene in checked studies; the others have no known cause. D and trimming were read from the DNA, whereas the V and J calls and clone size are those reported in that table. Here the sample has 20,000 to 25,000 clones; around 87% occur a single time. The ten largest clones capture 3.3% of the sample.

For this clone: Which antigen it targets is not known. One end of the junction varies from germline; a read error may be responsible.

The germline V gene (reference sequence) specifies MNHEY as CDR1 and SMNVEV as CDR2. The CDR3, cysteine through phenylalanine, is 12 amino acids long. CDR3 DNA only is kept here, 36 bases in frame from base 1. This TCR was recovered from a woman aged 50 to 60 with HIV. The receptor chain draws on TRBV27 and TRBJ2-7, with the D gene possibly TRBD1 or TRBD2, each one fitting 8 bases. Sequences were derived from unsorted PBMCs, sampled 2.6 years after starting antiretroviral therapy. The nucleotide sequence is TGTGCCAGCAGTTTCAGCGGGGGACAGGAGCTTTTC. It translates as CASSFSGGQELF.